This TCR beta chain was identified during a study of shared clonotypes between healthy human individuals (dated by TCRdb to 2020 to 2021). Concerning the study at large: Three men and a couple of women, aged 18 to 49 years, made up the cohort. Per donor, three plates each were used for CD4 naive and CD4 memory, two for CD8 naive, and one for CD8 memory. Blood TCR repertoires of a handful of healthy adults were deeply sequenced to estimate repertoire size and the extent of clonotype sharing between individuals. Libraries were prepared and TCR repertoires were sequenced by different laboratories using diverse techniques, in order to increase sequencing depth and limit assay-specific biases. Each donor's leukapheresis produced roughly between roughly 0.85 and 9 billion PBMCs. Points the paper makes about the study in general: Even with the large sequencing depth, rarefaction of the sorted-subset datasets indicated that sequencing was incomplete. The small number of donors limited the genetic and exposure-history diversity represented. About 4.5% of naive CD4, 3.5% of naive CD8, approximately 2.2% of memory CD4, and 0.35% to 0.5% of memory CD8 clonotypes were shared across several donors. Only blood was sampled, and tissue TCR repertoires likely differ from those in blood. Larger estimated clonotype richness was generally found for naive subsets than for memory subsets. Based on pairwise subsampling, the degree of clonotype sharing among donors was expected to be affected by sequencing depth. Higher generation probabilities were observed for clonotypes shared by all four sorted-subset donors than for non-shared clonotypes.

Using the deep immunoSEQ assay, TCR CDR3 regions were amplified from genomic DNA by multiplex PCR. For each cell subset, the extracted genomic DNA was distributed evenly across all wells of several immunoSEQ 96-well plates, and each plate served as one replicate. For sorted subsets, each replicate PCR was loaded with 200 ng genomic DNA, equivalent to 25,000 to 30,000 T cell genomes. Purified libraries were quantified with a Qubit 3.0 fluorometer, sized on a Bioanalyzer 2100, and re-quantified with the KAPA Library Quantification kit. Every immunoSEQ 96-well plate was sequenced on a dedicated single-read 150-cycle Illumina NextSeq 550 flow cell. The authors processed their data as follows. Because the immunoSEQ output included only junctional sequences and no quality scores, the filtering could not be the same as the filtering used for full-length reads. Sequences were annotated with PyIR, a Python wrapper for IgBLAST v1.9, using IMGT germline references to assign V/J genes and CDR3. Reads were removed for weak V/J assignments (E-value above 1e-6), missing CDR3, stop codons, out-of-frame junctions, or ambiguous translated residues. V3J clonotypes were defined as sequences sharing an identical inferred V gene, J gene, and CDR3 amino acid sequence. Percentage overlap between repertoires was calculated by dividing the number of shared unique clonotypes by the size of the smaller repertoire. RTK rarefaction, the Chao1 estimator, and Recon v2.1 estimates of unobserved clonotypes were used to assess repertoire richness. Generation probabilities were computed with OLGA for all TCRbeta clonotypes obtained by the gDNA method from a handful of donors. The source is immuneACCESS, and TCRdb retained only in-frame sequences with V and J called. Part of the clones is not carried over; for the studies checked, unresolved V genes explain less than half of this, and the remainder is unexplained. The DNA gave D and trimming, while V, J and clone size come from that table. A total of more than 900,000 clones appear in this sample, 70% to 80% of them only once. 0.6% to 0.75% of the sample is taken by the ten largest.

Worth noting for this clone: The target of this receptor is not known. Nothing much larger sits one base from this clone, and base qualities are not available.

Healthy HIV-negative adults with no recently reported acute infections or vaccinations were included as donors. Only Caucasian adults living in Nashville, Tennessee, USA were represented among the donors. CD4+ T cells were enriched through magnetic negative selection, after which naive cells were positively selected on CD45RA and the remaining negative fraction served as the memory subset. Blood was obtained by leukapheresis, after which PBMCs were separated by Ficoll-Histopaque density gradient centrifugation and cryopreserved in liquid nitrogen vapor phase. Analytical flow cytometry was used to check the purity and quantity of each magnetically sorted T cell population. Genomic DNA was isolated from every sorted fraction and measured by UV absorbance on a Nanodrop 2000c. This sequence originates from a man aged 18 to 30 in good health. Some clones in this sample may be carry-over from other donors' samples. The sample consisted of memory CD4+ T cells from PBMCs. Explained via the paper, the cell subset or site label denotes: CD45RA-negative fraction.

The CDR3 reads CASSEAGTPGTEAFF. The bases are TGCGCCAGCAGTGAAGCCGGGACTCCGGGCACTGAAGCTTTCTTT. The chain links TRBV23-1 with TRBJ1-1, and possibly TRBD1, on 5 matching bases. TRBV23-1 carries the ORF label, with uncertain function. Between the V and J ends, shortened by 5 bases and 4 bases respectively, the junction contains 17 bases. The CDR3 starts with the cysteine, ends with the phenylalanine, and has 15 residues. Only the CDR3 DNA is retained, 45 bases long and in frame from the first base.